This T cell receptor beta chain is from a study of graft-versus-host responses after intestinal transplantation. Here immunoSEQ multiplex PCR was the method, and the copy in TCRdb shows in-frame clones only, minus some. The sample carries about 80,000 clones, about 90% recorded once. J gave up 1 base and V 2 bases, and 9 bases lay outside the gene matches. The germline CDR1 and CDR2 sequences are MNHNS and SASEGT. The CDR3 consists of 17 residues. This sequence joins TRBV6-1 and TRBJ2-3; 7 nucleotides match TRBD2. This receptor was obtained from a human patient who received an intestinal transplant, so some T cells may come from the graft donor. Sequenced here: PBMCs, sampled 98 days after intestinal transplantation. CDR3 DNA: TGTGCCAGCAGTGAAAGGACGGGAGGAGGGGGCACAGATACGCAGTATTTT. This translates into CASSERTGGGGTDTQYF.